The sequence of this T cell receptor (beta chain) was determined in a study of T cells after yellow fever vaccination. The 5'RACE template-switching step produced TCR cDNA and added a universal primer site and UMIs. TCRdb itself ran the 5' RACE reads through MiXCR, one entry per CDR3 protein. The sample has hundreds of thousands of distinct CDR3 sequences, approximately 13% seen once. Worth noting for this clonotype: Its specificity is unknown.

General observations from the study: Post-booster samples contained most primary-vaccination clones (approximately 96% CD4, 88% CD8).

Germline CDR1 is KGHSH and CDR2 is LQKENI. With 6 bases removed from V and 5 bases from J, the gap between germline ends came to 14 bases. The CDR3 has 13 residues. The rearrangement uses TRBV18 and TRBJ2-7; no clear D gene. The specimen was PBMCs, collected on the day of the yellow fever booster vaccination. The origin of this receptor is a man aged 30 to 45 who received the YFV17D yellow fever vaccine. The CDR3 reads CASSPGLGNEQYF. The CDR3 DNA reads TGTGCCAGCTCCCCGGGTTTGGGGAACGAGCAGTACTTC. The full variable domain, in which reference TRBV18 and TRBJ2-7 provide the parts outside the CDR3, is NAGVMQNPRHLVRRRGQEARLRCSPMKGHSHVYWYRQLPEEGLKFMVYLQKENIIDESGMPKERFSAEFPKEGPSILRIQQVVRGDSAAYFCASSPGLGNEQYFGPGTRLTVT.